The following is a T cell receptor beta chain sequence with its context. Under the authors' procedure: Estimation of nucleated cell counts was performed using reference gene primer amplification. Produced via immunoSEQ multiplex PCR; TCRdb's table is partial and in-frame only. From that table come the V and J calls and clone size; the DNA was used to work out D and trimming. This sample has 450,000 or so clones, with less than 95% found just once. This entry comes from a study of blood T cell repertoires in COVID-19. Trimming shortened V by 0 bases and J by 3 bases, and 21 bases separated the two germline ends. Germline CDR1 reads SGHKS; CDR2 reads YYEKEE (reference sequence). This CDR3 is built from 19 residues. Participants, about 18 to 90 years old, spanned under 25 US areas. Grouping used clinical history reported by participants in a survey and questionnaire. Cohort 3 recovery required two negative PCRs, clearance, or symptom resolution.

This sequence was found in a man younger than 35 who had recovered from COVID-19. The chain combines TRBV5-5 with TRBJ1-4; D might be TRBD1 (5 bases). Sample: PBMCs or T cells enriched from blood (not recorded which). The CDR3: CASSLVPRRGPTANEKLFF. CDR3 in DNA: TGTGCCAGCAGCTTGGTTCCACGGCGGGGACCAACGGCTAATGAAAAACTGTTTTTT.